The 30 T cell receptor beta chains listed next were all sequenced from one sample in a study of T cells in Graves' hyperthyroidism and ophthalmopathy. Amplified TCR beta CDR3 regions came from RNA transcripts. TCR CDR3 underwent first-round RT-PCR with the HTBI primer set. MiXCR, applied by TCRdb to the multiplex PCR reads, yields one record per CDR3 protein. The sample holds around 700,000 distinct CDR3 sequences, over 15% seen once. Material for sequencing was blood. These receptor sequences come from a woman between 50 and 59 years old with Graves' hyperthyroidism that later progressed to Graves' ophthalmopathy.

The rearrangement uses TRBV12-3 or TRBV12-4 and TRBJ1-2, with D perhaps matching TRBD1 (5 bases). V lost 5 bases, J lost 4 bases, and 11 bases lay in between. The CDR3 totals 13 residues. The CDR3 nucleotides are TGTGCCAGCAGTCAGAAGGGGACCTATGGCTACACCTTC. This sequence encodes CASSQKGTYGYTF.

There are many counts of this clonotype. V and J are TRBV12-3 or TRBV12-4 and TRBJ2-6, with 12 nucleotides matching TRBD2. This CDR3 is 19 amino acids long. After removal of 5 bases from V and 0 bases from J, the junction contained 8 bases not matched to a gene. CDR3 DNA sequence: TGTGCCAGCAGTCCCCGACTAGCGGGGGACACCTCTGGGGCCAACGTCCTGACTTTC. This sequence encodes CASSPRLAGDTSGANVLTF.

This clonotype has a count of ten or more. V and J are TRBV5-8 and TRBJ2-6, with D possibly matching TRBD2 (5 bases). Germline CDR1 is SGHTS and CDR2 is YDEGEE. V was trimmed by 1 base and J by 1 base, leaving 6 bases between them. CDR3 length equals 15 residues. The CDR3 is CASSLTGSGANVLTF. CDR3 nucleotide sequence: TGTGCCAGCAGCTTGACGGGATCTGGGGCCAACGTCCTGACTTTC.

The rearrangement uses TRBV28 and TRBJ2-3; a possible D gene is TRBD1 (5 bases). This CDR3 region has 19 residues. With 6 bases removed from V and 2 bases from J, the gap between germline ends came to 27 bases. Germline V gene lookup returns CDR1 MDHEN and CDR2 SYDVKM. This CDR3 reads CASSLAEDTTSFHTDTQYF. The DNA for the CDR3 is TGTGCCAGCAGCTTAGCTGAGGACACAACTTCTTTCCACACAGATACGCAGTATTTT.

The CDR3 DNA is TGCGCCAGCAGCTTGTCTTCGGGGGGCGAAACAGATACGCAGTATTTT. Translation gives CASSLSSGGETDTQYF. The chain has TRBV5-1 and TRBJ2-3, with D perhaps TRBD2 (7 bases). Germline lookup yields CDR1 SGHRS and CDR2 YFSETQ. The germline V and J ends were trimmed by 1 base and 3 bases, with 15 bases remaining between them. CDR3 length: 16 residues. Combining the CDR3 with reference TRBV5-1 and TRBJ2-3 gives the whole variable domain KAGVTQTPRYLIKTRGQQVTLSCSPISGHRSVSWYQQTPGQGLQFLFEYFSETQRNKGNFPGRFSGRQFSNSRSEMNVSTLELGDSALYLCASSLSSGGETDTQYFGPGTRLTVL.

This clonotype was counted between two and nine times. J is TRBJ1-4 and V is TRBV2; the D is unclear. CDR3 length: 13 residues. V was clipped by 2 bases and J by 3 bases, with 4 bases between them. In germline, CDR1 is SNHLY, CDR2 FYNNEI. CDR3 sequence: CASSEQSNEKLFF. CDR3 coding DNA: TGTGCCAGCAGTGAACAGTCTAATGAAAAACTGTTTTTT.

CDR3: CASSNTRDGGGTQYF. The CDR3 coding sequence is TGTGCCAGCAGTAATACTCGCGACGGGGGTGGGACCCAGTACTTC. This chain links TRBV6-1 with TRBJ2-5; TRBD2 might be the D (6 bases). Trimming stripped 5 bases from V and 7 bases from J, with 20 bases between. Germline assignment: CDR1 MNHNS and CDR2 SASEGT. This CDR3 is built from 15 residues.

V usage is TRBV25-1 and J usage is TRBJ1-2; D is possibly TRBD1 (6 bases). Germline V lookup: CDR1 MGHDK, CDR2 SYGVNS. V was trimmed by 2 bases and J by 7 bases, leaving 14 bases between them. The CDR3 is made up of 14 amino acids. CDR3 in amino acids: CASSERAGAGGYTF. CDR3 in DNA: TGTGCCAGCAGTGAACGGGCGGGGGCGGGTGGCTACACCTTC.

This clonotype was seen repeatedly, ten times or more. The chain uses TRBV20-1 and TRBJ2-3; D ambiguous. V was trimmed by 3 bases and J by 6 bases, leaving 16 bases between them. The germline CDR1 and CDR2 sequences are DFQATT and SNEGSKA (reference sequence). This CDR3 contains 14 residues. The CDR3 DNA is TGCAGTGCTAGCGCCCCCGGCGTGTCGGATACGCAGTATTTT. This translates into CSASAPGVSDTQYF.

The J gene is TRBJ2-3, the V gene TRBV10-2, with D hard to call. CDR3 length equals 14 residues. Trimming cost V 8 bases and J 4 bases, with 16 bases left between them. Per germline, CDR1 WSHSY and CDR2 SAAADI. The DNA of the CDR3 is TGCGCCAGCTGGCCGGGCTTTCGACCAGATACGCAGTATTTT. Its protein is CASWPGFRPDTQYF.

This clonotype was counted many times. V gene TRBV18 combines with J gene TRBJ1-5; D gene uncertain. The CDR3 length is 14 residues. V lost 3 bases and J 0 bases, leaving 6 bases between the germline ends. In germline, CDR1 is KGHSH, CDR2 LQKENI. The DNA of the CDR3 is TGTGCCAGCTCACCCGAAGATAGCAATCAGCCCCAGCATTTT. This gives the protein CASSPEDSNQPQHF.

This chain links TRBV5-5 with TRBJ1-5, with D maybe TRBD1 (5 bases). Trimming left V 1 base short and J 0 bases short, with 8 bases between. This CDR3 is 15 amino acids long. Germline CDR1 reads SGHKS; CDR2 reads YYEKEE (reference sequence). The CDR3 loop reads CASSLLTASNQPQHF. CDR3 DNA sequence: TGTGCCAGCAGCTTGTTGACAGCTAGCAATCAGCCCCAGCATTTT.

J is TRBJ2-1 and V is TRBV20-1; perhaps TRBD2 as D (6 bases). Trimming took 6 bases from V and 0 from J, leaving 21 bases between them. The CDR3 spans 17 residues. Germline CDR1 is DFQATT and CDR2 is SNEGSKA (reference sequence). The CDR3 bases are TGCAGTGCGCTCCCCATGCGGGACGCCGGCTCCTACAATGAGCAGTTCTTC. This codes for CSALPMRDAGSYNEQFF.

The chain recombines TRBV20-1 with TRBJ2-5, with 8 bases matching TRBD1. The junction had 7 bases not matched to a gene; V was cut back by 5 bases and J by 2 bases. This CDR3 spans 14 amino acids. Per germline, CDR1 DFQATT and CDR2 SNEGSKA (reference sequence). The DNA for the CDR3 is TGCAGTGCTCCGAGGACAGGGTCACAAGAGACCCAGTACTTC. This codes for CSAPRTGSQETQYF.

This clonotype was seen at least ten times. The V call is TRBV11-3, the J call TRBJ1-1; no definite D call. The CDR3 consists of 13 residues. From germline, CDR1 is SGHNT and CDR2 YENEEA. Trimming left V 5 bases short and J 4 bases short, with 11 bases between. The CDR3 DNA is TGTGCCAGCAGCGCCTCAGGCCCCACTGAAGCTTTCTTT. It is translated as CASSASGPTEAFF.

This clonotype came up many times. This chain connects TRBV20-1 to TRBJ2-1; the match to TRBD2 covers 9 bases. Germline assignment: CDR1 DFQATT and CDR2 SNEGSKA (reference sequence). CDR3 size: 14 residues. V gave up 3 bases and J gave up 4 bases; unmatched junction bases: 4. As DNA, the CDR3 is TGCAGTGCTAGGCAGCGGGGGGATTACAATGAGCAGTTCTTC. Its translation: CSARQRGDYNEQFF.

There are many counts of this clonotype. This chain connects TRBV18 to TRBJ2-3, with 9 bases matching TRBD2. Germline-derived CDR1 and CDR2 are KGHSH and LQKENI. The CDR3 is 16 amino acids. The V and J ends lost 2 bases and 0 bases, in that order; junction bases with no gene match: 3. CDR3 loop: CASSPDLAGSTDTQYF. Written as DNA, the CDR3 is TGTGCCAGCTCACCAGATCTAGCGGGGAGCACAGATACGCAGTATTTT.

There are a few counts of this clonotype. This chain links TRBV24-1 with TRBJ2-5; D possibly matches TRBD1 or TRBD2 (6 bases each). V lost 5 bases to trimming and J lost 5 bases, with 11 bases between them. The germline gives CDR1 KGHDR, CDR2 SFDVKD. This CDR3 is 13 amino acids long. The CDR3 is CATSGGAKETQYF. The CDR3 coding sequence is TGTGCCACCAGTGGGGGGGCGAAGGAGACCCAGTACTTC.

This clonotype was detected a few times. The chain combines TRBV20-1 with TRBJ2-3; D is perhaps TRBD2 (6 bases). CDR1 and CDR2 (germline): DFQATT, SNEGSKA (reference sequence). The CDR3 is 13 amino acids. Trimming left V 5 bases short and J 6 bases short, with 15 bases between. In nucleotides, the CDR3 is TGCAGTGCTTCGACAGCGGGTACGGATACGCAGTATTTT. It is translated as CSASTAGTDTQYF.

A note on this clonotype: A much larger clonotype is one base distant, so this may be a read error. The gene calls are TRBV5-1 and TRBJ1-4; D not certain. The CDR3 totals 14 residues. The V gene's germline CDR1 is SGHRS and CDR2 YFSETQ. The CDR3 DNA sequence: TGCGCCAGCAACTTGGAAGGGAGAAATGAAAAACTGTTTTTT. As protein: CASNLEGRNEKLFF.

CDR3 region: CSAQDRAPGNSPLHF. CDR3 in DNA: TGCAGTGCCCAGGACAGGGCCCCGGGTAATTCACCCCTCCACTTT. The chain joins TRBV20-1 to TRBJ1-6, with 8 bases that match TRBD1. This CDR3 spans 15 amino acids. CDR1 is DFQATT and CDR2 is SNEGSKA in the germline V gene (reference sequence). The V segment lost 6 bases and the J segment 6 bases; nucleotides outside the gene matches: 10.

This clonotype was counted between two and nine times. This chain links TRBV2 with TRBJ2-7; a possible D gene is TRBD1 (5 bases). Trimming shortened V by 5 bases and J by 3 bases, and 17 bases separated the two germline ends. CDR3 length equals 15 residues. The germline V gene encodes CDR1 SNHLY and CDR2 FYNNEI. The CDR3 DNA reads TGTGCCAGCAGTCCGATTCGACAGAGGCTCTACGAGCAGTACTTC. It is translated as CASSPIRQRLYEQYF.

This rearrangement joins TRBV5-1 to TRBJ1-6, with D possibly matching TRBD1 (5 bases). Germline-derived CDR1 and CDR2 are SGHRS and YFSETQ. CDR3 length: 14 amino acids. The ends were cut back, 0 bases at V and 9 bases at J, with 10 bases in the middle. This chain's CDR3 is CASSLERGGSPLHF. The CDR3 nucleotides read TGCGCCAGCAGCTTGGAACGGGGGGGTTCACCCCTCCACTTT. Combining the CDR3 with reference TRBV5-1 and TRBJ1-6 gives the whole variable domain KAGVTQTPRYLIKTRGQQVTLSCSPISGHRSVSWYQQTPGQGLQFLFEYFSETQRNKGNFPGRFSGRQFSNSRSEMNVSTLELGDSALYLCASSLERGGSPLHFGNGTRLTVT.

A single count supports this clonotype. The chain combines TRBV28 with TRBJ2-7; 8 bases map to TRBD2. The junction had 4 bases not matched to a gene; V was cut back by 3 bases and J by 0 bases. The CDR3 consists of 15 residues. CDR1 is MDHEN, CDR2 SYDVKM, per germline. The CDR3 DNA reads TGTGCCAGCAGTTTCCCCAGCGGGAGCTCCTACGAGCAGTACTTC. It specifies CASSFPSGSSYEQYF.

This clonotype was detected many times. This chain joins TRBV6-1 and TRBJ1-1, with D tentatively TRBD1 (5 bases). V shed 3 bases and J shed 3 bases, with 11 bases lying between them. The CDR3 spans 14 residues. Germline V lookup: CDR1 MNHNS, CDR2 SASEGT. DNA for the CDR3: TGTGCCAGCAGTGAGGGCAGGGTAGACACTGAAGCTTTCTTT. Protein: CASSEGRVDTEAFF.

CDR3 bases: TGTGCCAGCAGTGATGAGGGACAGTACAATGAGCAGTTCTTC. Amino acids: CASSDEGQYNEQFF. V is TRBV27 and J is TRBJ2-1; 7 nucleotides match TRBD1. Germline V lookup: CDR1 MNHEY, CDR2 SMNVEV (reference sequence). The CDR3 spans 14 residues. The trim removed 5 bases at V and 4 bases at J, leaving 5 bases unmatched.

This clonotype has only a few counts. This chain connects TRBV6-5 to TRBJ1-5; D unresolved. Per the germline V gene, CDR1 is MNHEY and CDR2 is SVGAGI. Trimming took 0 bases from V and 0 from J, leaving 6 bases between them. CDR3 size: 15 residues. This chain's CDR3 is CASSYSAVSNQPQHF. The DNA of the CDR3 is TGTGCCAGCAGTTACTCGGCAGTTAGCAATCAGCCCCAGCATTTT.

This chain uses TRBV24-1 with TRBJ2-7, with 10 nucleotides matching TRBD2. V lost 1 base to trimming and J lost 4 bases; unmatched junction nucleotides: 6. From germline, CDR1 is KGHDR and CDR2 SFDVKD. This CDR3 contains 16 residues. This chain's CDR3 is CATSDLCEAGGYEQYF. Written as DNA, the CDR3 is TGTGCCACCAGTGATTTATGCGAAGCGGGGGGGTACGAGCAGTACTTC.

This clonotype has just a few counts. The chain has TRBV12-3 or TRBV12-4 and TRBJ1-6; D is ambiguous. The CDR3 has 14 amino acids. The V end was cut by 2 bases, the J end by 9 bases, with 11 bases between. CDR3 amino acids: CASSLWDMGSPLHF. Written as DNA, the CDR3 is TGTGCCAGCAGTTTATGGGATATGGGTTCACCCCTCCACTTT.

This chain connects TRBV6-1 to TRBJ1-1; tentatively, D is TRBD1 (5 bases). Trimming stripped 2 bases from V and 8 bases from J, with 15 bases between. CDR1 MNHNS and CDR2 SASEGT come from the germline V gene. The CDR3 has 14 amino acids. CDR3 DNA sequence: TGTGCCAGCAGTGAATATTGGGGCGCGGGAGAAGCTTTCTTT. This sequence encodes CASSEYWGAGEAFF.